One and the same sample provided the 20 T cell receptor beta chains below, sequenced in a study of identical twins. MiXCR, applied by TCRdb to the 5' RACE reads, yields one record per CDR3 protein. This sample has hundreds of thousands of distinct CDR3 sequences, with roughly 6.6% found just once. The same sample was also used in a study of yellow fever vaccine responses in identical twins.

Sequenced: PBMCs. The receptors here all came from a woman aged 18-30 years in good health.

A few counts support this clonotype. The rearrangement joins TRBV24-1 to TRBJ2-1, with 10 bases fitting TRBD2. The CDR3 runs 16 residues. Germline V gene lookup returns CDR1 KGHDR and CDR2 SFDVKD. After removal of 3 bases from V and 2 bases from J, the junction contained 3 bases not matched to a gene. CDR3 in amino acids: CATSDPTSGAYNEQFF. CDR3 nucleotide sequence: TGTGCCACCAGTGATCCTACTAGCGGGGCCTACAATGAGCAGTTCTTC.

This clonotype was detected many times. This chain joins TRBV29-1 and TRBJ2-7; 11 bases agree with TRBD2. The CDR3 sequence is 12 residues long. Germline CDR1 is SQVTM and CDR2 is ANQGSEA. V lost 7 bases and J lost 9; bases outside the gene matches: 8. CDR3 residues: CSAGVAGGLQYF. CDR3 DNA sequence: TGCAGCGCAGGGGTAGCGGGAGGGCTGCAGTACTTC.

This clonotype was seen a few times. This chain links TRBV11-2 with TRBJ2-7, with D uncertain. This CDR3 is built from 12 residues. Trimming took 5 bases from V and 5 from J, leaving 10 bases between them. Germline assignment: CDR1 SGHAT and CDR2 FQNNGV. The CDR3 nucleotides read TGTGCCAGCAGCCTTTACCAAAACGAGCAGTACTTC. Its translation is CASSLYQNEQYF.

This clonotype was detected many times. The rearrangement uses TRBV10-3 and TRBJ2-1; TRBD1 is a possible D gene (6 bases). The CDR3 sequence is 14 residues long. V shed 10 bases and J shed 9 bases, with 22 bases lying between them. Looked up from germline, CDR1 is ENHRY and CDR2 is SYGVKD. CDR3 protein: CATLGGPNRFEQFF. The CDR3 DNA sequence: TGTGCCACCTTAGGGGGACCCAACAGGTTTGAGCAGTTCTTC.

This clonotype was detected a few times. The rearrangement joins TRBV20-1 to TRBJ2-1, with TRBD2 matching over 7 bases. Germline assignment: CDR1 DFQATT and CDR2 SNEGSKA (reference sequence). V was clipped by 7 bases and J by 3 bases; unmatched bases: 6. The CDR3 contains 13 residues. In DNA, the CDR3 is TGCAGTGTTCCTAGCGGAGGCTACAATGAGCAGTTCTTC. It is translated as CSVPSGGYNEQFF.

This clonotype was found many times. The CDR3 region is CSARVAGLSETQYF. CDR3 nucleotides: TGCAGTGCTAGAGTAGCGGGATTATCGGAGACCCAGTACTTC. J is TRBJ2-5 and V is TRBV20-1, with 8 bases that match TRBD2. The CDR3 spans 14 residues. After removal of 1 base from V and 5 bases from J, the junction contained 6 bases not matched to a gene. Germline loops: CDR1 DFQATT, CDR2 SNEGSKA (reference sequence).

The V gene is TRBV3-1, the J gene TRBJ2-5; D possibly corresponds to TRBD2 (5 bases). The V and J ends lost 2 bases and 5 bases respectively, with 12 bases between them. The germline gives CDR1 LGHDT, CDR2 YNNKEL (reference sequence). This CDR3 is 14 amino acids long. CDR3: CASSQWTDGETQYF. The CDR3 DNA reads TGTGCCAGCAGCCAATGGACTGATGGTGAGACCCAGTACTTC.

There are a few counts of this clonotype. The V gene is TRBV27, the J gene TRBJ2-5, with no clear D. The CDR3 length is 11 residues. CDR1 and CDR2 (germline): MNHEY, SMNVEV (reference sequence). V was shortened by 3 bases and J by 7 bases, with 6 bases between the two germline ends. The CDR3 here is CASSFYGTQYF. CDR3 bases: TGTGCCAGCAGTTTTTACGGGACCCAGTACTTC.

V gene TRBV6-2 or TRBV6-3 combines with J gene TRBJ2-2; TRBD1 aligns across 7 bases. The trim removed 11 bases at V and 6 bases at J, leaving 9 bases unmatched. The CDR3 sequence is 13 residues long. In germline, CDR1 is MNHEY, CDR2 SVGEGT. The CDR3: CAGTRQGAGELFF. CDR3 nucleotides: TGTGCCGGCACTCGACAGGGTGCCGGGGAGCTGTTTTTT.

The table lists this clonotype with many counts. This chain connects TRBV5-1 to TRBJ1-6; D might be TRBD1 (5 bases). The length of the CDR3 is 13 residues. V dropped 3 bases and J dropped 7 bases, with 8 bases sitting between them. Germline lookup yields CDR1 SGHRS and CDR2 YFSETQ. This chain's CDR3 is CASSSDRNSPLHF. CDR3 DNA: TGCGCCAGCAGCTCCGACAGAAATTCACCCCTCCACTTT.

This clonotype was seen many times. The gene calls are TRBV7-2 and TRBJ1-5; 10 nucleotides align to TRBD1. The V and J ends lost 5 bases and 6 bases, in that order; junction bases with no gene match: 10. CDR1 is SGHTA and CDR2 is FQGNSA in the germline V gene. The CDR3 consists of 16 residues. The CDR3 nucleotides read TGTGCCAGCAGCGGGACAGGGGTGATGATAGGTCAGCCCCAGCATTTT. Translated, it gives CASSGTGVMIGQPQHF.

V is TRBV7-8 and J is TRBJ2-5; D gene ambiguous. The CDR3 sequence is 15 residues long. The V gene's germline CDR1 is SGHVS and CDR2 FQNEAQ. V lost 2 bases and J lost 5, with 15 bases in between. CDR3 bases: TGTGCCAGCAGCTTATTACCGACAACCTGGGAGACCCAGTACTTC. Translation: CASSLLPTTWETQYF. The full variable domain, with the rest looked up from reference TRBV7-8 and TRBJ2-5, is GAGVSQSPRYKVAKRGQDVALRCDPISGHVSLFWYQQALGQGPEFLTYFQNEAQLDKSGLPSDRFFAERPEGSVSTLKIQRTQQEDSAVYLCASSLLPTTWETQYFGPGTRLLVL.

This clonotype has ten or more counts. The chain carries TRBV5-6 and TRBJ2-1; a weak D match, TRBD2 (5 bases). Germline values: CDR1 SGHDT, CDR2 YYEEEE. This CDR3 is built from 14 residues. V was shortened by 0 bases and J by 12 bases, with 16 bases between the two germline ends. CDR3 DNA sequence: TGTGCCAGCAGCTTGGGGGGAACCGCTAGCTGGCAGTTCTTC. Protein: CASSLGGTASWQFF. The variable domain in full, with the rest retrieved from reference TRBV5-6 and TRBJ2-1, is DAGVTQSPTHLIKTRGQQVTLRCSPKSGHDTVSWYQQALGQGPQFIFQYYEEEERQRGNFPDRFSGHQFPNYSSELNVNALLLGDSALYLCASSLGGTASWQFFGPGTRLTVL.

This chain uses TRBV24-1 with TRBJ1-5, with D unclear. The germline V gene encodes CDR1 KGHDR and CDR2 SFDVKD. This CDR3 is 13 amino acids long. Trimming cost V 4 bases and J 10 bases, with 13 bases left between them. The CDR3 nucleotides read TGTGCCACCAGTGAACGGGTCGCGGGCCCCCAGCATTTT. Amino acids: CATSERVAGPQHF.

This clonotype was counted between two and nine times. V gene TRBV13 combines with J gene TRBJ2-1; TRBD2 matches at 7 bases. This CDR3 region has 16 residues. The junction had 6 bases not matched to a gene; V was cut back by 4 bases and J by 0 bases. CDR1 is PRHDT, CDR2 FYEKMQ, per germline (reference sequence). CDR3 sequence (DNA): TGTGCCAGCAGCTCACGCGCTAGCGGCTCCTACAATGAGCAGTTCTTC. It specifies CASSSRASGSYNEQFF.

This clonotype has a handful of counts. This chain uses TRBV3-1 with TRBJ1-3; D may be TRBD1 (6 bases). Germline assignment: CDR1 LGHDT and CDR2 YNNKEL (reference sequence). The length of the CDR3 is 19 residues. V was trimmed by 0 bases and J by 2 bases, leaving 20 bases between them. The CDR3 sequence: CASSQDPVGGLGTGNTIYF. In DNA form, the CDR3 reads TGTGCCAGCAGCCAAGATCCAGTGGGGGGCCTAGGAACTGGAAACACCATATATTTT. Combining the CDR3 with reference TRBV3-1 and TRBJ1-3 gives the whole variable domain DTAVSQTPKYLVTQMGNDKSIKCEQNLGHDTMYWYKQDSKKFLKIMFSYNNKELIINETVPNRFSPKSPDKAHLNLHINSLELGDSAVYFCASSQDPVGGLGTGNTIYFGEGSWLTVV.

This clonotype was seen only a few times. The V call is TRBV11-2, the J call TRBJ2-4, with unresolved D. V was clipped by 4 bases and J by 5 bases, with 15 bases between them. The germline V gene has CDR1 SGHAT and CDR2 FQNNGV. CDR3 length equals 15 residues. DNA of the CDR3: TGTGCCAGCAGCTCCAGAGTCGGAGTCGAAAACATTCAGTACTTC. Its translation is CASSSRVGVENIQYF.

The chain combines TRBV28 with TRBJ2-7; TRBD2 is a possible D gene (5 bases). The V gene's germline CDR1 is MDHEN and CDR2 SYDVKM. The germline V and J ends were trimmed by 6 bases and 2 bases, with 11 bases remaining between them. This CDR3 has 13 amino acids. The CDR3 DNA is TGTGCCAGCAGCCGGGATTTTGCCTACGAGCAGTACTTC. It is translated as CASSRDFAYEQYF.

This rearrangement joins TRBV20-1 to TRBJ1-2; no clear D. Germline assignment: CDR1 DFQATT and CDR2 SNEGSKA (reference sequence). V shed 5 bases and J shed 0 bases, with 19 bases lying between them. The CDR3 is 16 amino acids. CDR3 bases: TGCAGTGCTCCCCCCTCCGGTTGGTCTCCTAACTATGGCTACACCTTC. This translates into CSAPPSGWSPNYGYTF.

V gene TRBV7-9 combines with J gene TRBJ1-2, with D perhaps TRBD1 (6 bases). The CDR3 sequence is 16 residues long. The germline gives CDR1 SEHNR, CDR2 FQNEAQ (reference sequence). Trimming removed 2 bases from V and 3 bases from J, with 16 bases in between. The CDR3 DNA reads as TGTGCCAGCAGCTTACGTTCGGGGGGCAGCGACTATGGCTACACCTTC. Translation: CASSLRSGGSDYGYTF.